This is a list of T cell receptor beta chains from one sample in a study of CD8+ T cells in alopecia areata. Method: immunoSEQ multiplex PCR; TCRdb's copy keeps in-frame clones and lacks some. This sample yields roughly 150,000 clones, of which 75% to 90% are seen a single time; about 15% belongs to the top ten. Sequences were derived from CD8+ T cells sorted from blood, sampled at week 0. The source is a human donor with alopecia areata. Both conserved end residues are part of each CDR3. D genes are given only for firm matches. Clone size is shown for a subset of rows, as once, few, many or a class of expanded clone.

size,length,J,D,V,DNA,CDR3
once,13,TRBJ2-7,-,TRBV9,TGTGCCAGCAGCTCCTCTTGGGACTACGAGCAGTACTTC,CASSSSWDYEQYF
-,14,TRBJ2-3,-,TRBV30,TGTGCCTGGAGTGTAGCTGCTAGCACAGATACGCAGTATTTT,CAWSVAASTDTQYF
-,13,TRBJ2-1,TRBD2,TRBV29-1,TGCAGCCTTGGGACTAGCGGTTACGATGAGCAGTTCTTC,CSLGTSGYDEQFF
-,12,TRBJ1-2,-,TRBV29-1,TGCAGCGGTGGTGATGCAGGTTATGGCTACACCTTC,CSGGDAGYGYTF
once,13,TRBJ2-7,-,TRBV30,TGTGCCTGGAGTTTGGGCCTTAATTACGAGCAGTACTTC,CAWSLGLNYEQYF
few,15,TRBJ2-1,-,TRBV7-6,TGTGCCAGCACCACAATGGGACTCAACTACAATGAGCAGTTCTTC,CASTTMGLNYNEQFF
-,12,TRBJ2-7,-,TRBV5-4,TGTGCCAGCAGCTTGGGGGGCTACGAGCAGTACTTC,CASSLGGYEQYF
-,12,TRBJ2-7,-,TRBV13,TGTGCCAGCAGCTTTTCTAGCCGGGAGCAGTACTTC,CASSFSSREQYF
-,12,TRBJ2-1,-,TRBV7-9,TGTGCCAGCAGCCGACCAGGGTATGAGCAGTTCTTC,CASSRPGYEQFF
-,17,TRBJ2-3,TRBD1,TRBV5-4,TGTGCCAGCAGCTCTTTACAGGGGATTTTGGACACAGATACGCAGTATTTT,CASSSLQGILDTDTQYF
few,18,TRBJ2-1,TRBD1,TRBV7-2,TGTGCCAGCAGCTTAGCTTGGGTGGGACAGGGGGCCTACAATGAGCAGTTCTTC,CASSLAWVGQGAYNEQFF
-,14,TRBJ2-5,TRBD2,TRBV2,TGTGCCAGCAGGGGACGGGGGGGCCAGGAGACCCAGTACTTC,CASRGRGGQETQYF
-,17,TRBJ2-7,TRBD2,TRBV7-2,TGTGCCAGCAGCTTAGAGCTCCTAGCGGGAGTCCCCTACGAGCAGTACTTC,CASSLELLAGVPYEQYF
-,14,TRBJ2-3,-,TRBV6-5,TGTGCCAGCAGTTACGGGACCGGGACAGATACGCAGTATTTT,CASSYGTGTDTQYF
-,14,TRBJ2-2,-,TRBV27,TGTGCCAGCTCGCCAACACCAAACACCGGGGAGCTGTTTTTT,CASSPTPNTGELFF
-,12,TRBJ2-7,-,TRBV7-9,TGTGCCAGCAGCTTCGGGGGCACCGAGCAGTACTTC,CASSFGGTEQYF
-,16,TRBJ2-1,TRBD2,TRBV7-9,TGTGCCAGCAGCCCCCCGGCTAGCGGGAGTTGGAATGAGCAGTTCTTC,CASSPPASGSWNEQFF
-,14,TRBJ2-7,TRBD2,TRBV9,TGTGCCAGCAGCTATAGCGGGGGGCCCTACGAGCAGTACTTC,CASSYSGGPYEQYF
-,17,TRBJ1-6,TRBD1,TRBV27,TGTGCCAGCAGTTTTCGGACAGGAATCTCCTATAATTCACCCCTCCACTTT,CASSFRTGISYNSPLHF
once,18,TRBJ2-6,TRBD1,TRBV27,TGTGCCAGCAGTTTAGCTGGGACAGCGTTCTCTGGGGCCAACGTCCTGACTTTC,CASSLAGTAFSGANVLTF
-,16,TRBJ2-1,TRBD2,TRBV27,TGTGCCAGCAGTTTAGTAGCGGGCGGTGTGTCCAATGAGCAGTTCTTC,CASSLVAGGVSNEQFF
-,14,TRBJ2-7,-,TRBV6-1,TGTGCCAGCAGTGAAGCGGGTTACCCCTACGAGCAGTACTTC,CASSEAGYPYEQYF
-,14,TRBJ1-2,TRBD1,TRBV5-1,TGCGCCAGCAGCTCCACCGGGACAGGGGATGGCTACACCTTC,CASSSTGTGDGYTF
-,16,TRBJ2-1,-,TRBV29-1,TGCAGCGTTGAAACCTGGGGGCTCTCTAGCTACAATGAGCAGTTCTTC,CSVETWGLSSYNEQFF
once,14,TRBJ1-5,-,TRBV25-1,TGTGCCAGCACTCACCTTCGGGTAGAGGAACCCCAGCATTTT,CASTHLRVEEPQHF
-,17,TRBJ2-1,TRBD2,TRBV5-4,TGTGCCAGCACCGGTAGCGGGAGGGCCGGTGGTTGCAATGAGCAGTTCTTC,CASTGSGRAGGCNEQFF
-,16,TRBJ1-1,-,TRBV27,TGTGCCAGCAGTTGGTCGGCGGGAGACGGGAACACTGAAGCTTTCTTT,CASSWSAGDGNTEAFF
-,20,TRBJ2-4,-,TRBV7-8,TGTGCCAGCAGCTTACCGGTTGGAGGGACCACTGTCTTTAACAAAAACATTCAGTACTTC,CASSLPVGGTTVFNKNIQYF
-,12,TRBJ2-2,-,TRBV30,TGTGCCTGCCCCCATGACACCGGGGAGCTGTTTTTT,CACPHDTGELFF
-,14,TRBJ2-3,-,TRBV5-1,TGCGCCAGCAGCTCGGAGGGGTGGACAGATACGCAGTATTTT,CASSSEGWTDTQYF
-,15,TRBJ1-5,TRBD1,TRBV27,TGTGCCAGCAGAACCGGGACAGGGCCGAATCAGCCCCAGCATTTT,CASRTGTGPNQPQHF
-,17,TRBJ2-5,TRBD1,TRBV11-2,TGTGCCAGCAGCCTCACACCCCCCGGGACAGGGATGGAGACCCAGTACTTC,CASSLTPPGTGMETQYF